The 20 T cell receptor beta chains below come from one sample, sequenced in a study of blood T cell repertoires in COVID-19. The data were produced by immunoSEQ multiplex PCR, yet TCRdb's version contains in-frame clones alone and is incomplete. Altogether approximately 250,000 clones are present, around 88% being singletons, with the ten largest covering around 1.2%. Sequenced sample: PBMCs or T cells enriched from blood (not recorded which). The receptors here all came from a woman aged 40 to 50 with acute COVID-19.

The V call is TRBV7-9, the J call TRBJ2-1; 11 bases match TRBD2. The CDR3 sequence is 16 residues long. The germline gives CDR1 SEHNR, CDR2 FQNEAQ (reference sequence). J was trimmed by 3 bases and V by 5 bases; bases with no gene match: 6. The CDR3 DNA reads as TGTGCCAGCAGCCTCTCCGGGACTAGCGGCTACAATGAGCAGTTCTTC. It codes for CASSLSGTSGYNEQFF.

This chain connects TRBV5-6 to TRBJ1-1; D is unresolved. Germline loops: CDR1 SGHDT, CDR2 YYEEEE. Trimming pared 0 bases from V and 5 bases from J, leaving 11 bases between. The CDR3 totals 14 residues. The CDR3 protein is CASSLGFYGTEAFF. CDR3 nucleotides: TGTGCCAGCAGCTTGGGGTTTTACGGTACTGAAGCTTTCTTT.

V and J are TRBV19 and TRBJ1-1, with D maybe TRBD1 (6 bases). The V gene lost 10 bases and the J gene lost 6 bases, with 15 bases spanning the gap. The CDR3 loop spans 12 amino acids. From germline, CDR1 is LNHDA and CDR2 SQIVND (reference sequence). CDR3 loop: CATTRGIAEAFF. In nucleotides, the CDR3 is TGTGCCACCACAAGGGGGATCGCTGAAGCTTTCTTT.

A word on this clone: Other DNA sequences in this specimen translate into the identical CDR3. The chain recombines TRBV18 with TRBJ2-7, with TRBD2 identical over 9 bases. J was trimmed by 4 bases and V by 1 base; bases with no gene match: 2. The CDR3 length is 14 residues. Germline V gene lookup returns CDR1 KGHSH and CDR2 LQKENI. The CDR3 coding sequence is TGTGCCAGCTCACCACTAGCGGGAGTATACGAGCAGTACTTC. This sequence encodes CASSPLAGVYEQYF.

CDR3 protein: CASSLVRETGTEAFF. DNA of the CDR3: TGTGCCAGCAGCTTAGTTAGGGAGACGGGCACTGAAGCTTTCTTT. The V gene is TRBV7-2, the J gene TRBJ1-1; no firm D call. V lost 1 base, J lost 4 bases, and 13 bases lay in between. Germline V gene lookup returns CDR1 SGHTA and CDR2 FQGNSA. The CDR3 is 15 residues long.

The rearrangement links TRBV25-1 to TRBJ2-7; 7 bases are shared with TRBD1. The CDR3 contains 15 residues. Germline loops: CDR1 MGHDK, CDR2 SYGVNS. V shed 4 bases and J 4 bases; nucleotides not matched to a gene: 10. The CDR3: CASSATGAPSYEQYF. CDR3 in DNA: TGTGCCAGCAGTGCCACAGGGGCCCCCTCTTACGAGCAGTACTTC.

The chain couples TRBV30 to TRBJ2-1; 7 nucleotides agree with TRBD1. Germline lookup yields CDR1 GTSNPN and CDR2 SVGIG (reference sequence). The junction had 14 bases not matched to a gene; V was cut back by 0 bases and J by 9 bases. The CDR3 runs to 16 residues. CDR3 amino acids: CAWSVRSRQGAGEQFF. DNA of the CDR3: TGTGCCTGGAGTGTACGGTCGAGACAGGGCGCAGGTGAGCAGTTCTTC. Full variable domain (rest looked up from reference TRBV30 and TRBJ2-1): SQTIHQWPATLVQPVGSPLSLECTVEGTSNPNLYWYRQAAGRGLQLLFYSVGIGQISSEVPQNLSASRPQDRQFILSSKKLLLSDSGFYLCAWSVRSRQGAGEQFFGPGTRLTVL.

This clone was picked up a small number of times. The gene calls are TRBV20-1 and TRBJ2-5; D is ambiguous. The CDR3 spans 12 residues. Trimming stripped 3 bases from V and 1 base from J, with 6 bases between. Germline CDR1 reads DFQATT; CDR2 reads SNEGSKA (reference sequence). This CDR3 is CSASRSQETQYF. DNA for the CDR3: TGCAGTGCTAGTCGGTCCCAAGAGACCCAGTACTTC.

J is TRBJ1-1 and V is TRBV6-5; 9 bases are shared with TRBD1. The CDR3 has 15 residues. The V gene's germline CDR1 is MNHEY and CDR2 SVGAGI. Trimming removed 6 bases from V and 6 bases from J; junction bases left unmatched: 11. The CDR3 sequence: CASRRPGQGFPEAFF. In DNA, the CDR3 is TGTGCCAGCAGGCGACCGGGACAGGGTTTTCCTGAAGCTTTCTTT.

The chain uses TRBV5-1 and TRBJ2-3; D gene unclear. Trimming took 2 bases from V and 0 from J, leaving 10 bases between them. Germline CDR1 is SGHRS and CDR2 is YFSETQ. The CDR3 has 15 residues. The DNA for the CDR3 is TGCGCCAGCAGCTTAGATGCAGGTAGCACAGATACGCAGTATTTT. Its protein product is CASSLDAGSTDTQYF.

The V and J genes are TRBV12-3 or TRBV12-4 and TRBJ2-2; 8 bases align to TRBD2. The J segment lost 6 bases and the V segment lost 6 bases, leaving 3 bases of the junction unmatched. The length of the CDR3 is 13 residues. The CDR3 is CASRNGRAGELFF. The CDR3 nucleotides read TGTGCCAGCAGAAACGGGAGGGCCGGGGAGCTGTTTTTT.

Only one count was recorded for this clone. The J gene is TRBJ1-6, the V gene TRBV5-1; D gene unclear. The germline CDR1 and CDR2 sequences are SGHRS and YFSETQ. Trimming shortened V by 2 bases and J by 3 bases, and 12 bases separated the two germline ends. CDR3 length equals 16 residues. CDR3 protein: CASSLNLASYNSPLHF. For the CDR3, the DNA is TGCGCCAGCAGCTTAAATTTAGCCAGCTATAATTCACCCCTCCACTTT.

The rearrangement uses TRBV13 and TRBJ1-2; 7 bases match TRBD1. V dropped 5 bases and J dropped 7; count of bases not matched to a gene: 7. The CDR3 extends over 13 amino acids. In germline, CDR1 is PRHDT, CDR2 FYEKMQ (reference sequence). In DNA, the CDR3 is TGTGCCAGCAGCCGGGAGGGGGCTGGTGGCTACACCTTC. This gives the protein CASSREGAGGYTF.

The J gene is TRBJ1-5, the V gene TRBV19; perhaps TRBD1 as D (5 bases). Germline values: CDR1 LNHDA, CDR2 SQIVND (reference sequence). Trimming removed 3 bases from V and 2 bases from J, with 8 bases in between. This CDR3 is built from 14 residues. CDR3 region: CASSIQGGNQPQHF. CDR3 sequence (DNA): TGTGCCAGTAGTATTCAGGGTGGCAATCAGCCCCAGCATTTT.

This clone showed up just a few times. The rearrangement uses TRBV12-3 or TRBV12-4 and TRBJ1-2; D gene ambiguous. The V end lost 1 base, the J end lost 4 bases, and 7 bases lay between the germline ends. This CDR3 is 13 amino acids long. CDR3 sequence reads: CASSLGGAYGYTF. The DNA of the CDR3 is TGTGCCAGCAGTTTAGGCGGCGCCTATGGCTACACCTTC.

The chain carries TRBV20-1 and TRBJ1-1; no firm D call. CDR1 is DFQATT, CDR2 SNEGSKA, per germline (reference sequence). The V and J ends lost 3 bases and 3 bases respectively, with 8 bases between them. This CDR3 contains 12 residues. For the CDR3, the DNA is TGCAGTGCTAGTGGCCGGGACACTGAAGCTTTCTTT. Its translation: CSASGRDTEAFF.

The CDR3, as DNA: TGTGCCAGCTCGGTCAGGGTCAATCAGCCCCAGCATTTT. As protein: CASSVRVNQPQHF. The chain uses TRBV4-2 and TRBJ1-5; the D gene is possibly TRBD1 (5 bases). Germline lookup yields CDR1 LGHNA and CDR2 YNFKEQ. V dropped 8 bases and J dropped 3 bases, with 11 bases sitting between them. The CDR3 consists of 13 residues.

The chain joins TRBV6-5 to TRBJ1-6, with D hard to call. This CDR3 has 14 residues. Germline V gene sequence: CDR1 MNHEY, CDR2 SVGAGI. V lost 0 bases and J 9 bases, leaving 9 bases between the germline ends. The CDR3 region has the DNA TGTGCCAGCAGTTACTCGATTATGGCTTCACCCCTCCACTTT. Its protein is CASSYSIMASPLHF.

The J gene is TRBJ1-6, the V gene TRBV5-4; no firm D call. The V end was cut by 0 bases, the J end by 4 bases, with 8 bases between. Looked up from germline, CDR1 is SGHNT and CDR2 is YYREEE (reference sequence). The CDR3 has 15 residues. CDR3 nucleotide sequence: TGTGCCAGCAGCTTGGTTCAGGAATATAATTCACCCCTCCACTTT. Translating it yields CASSLVQEYNSPLHF.

This clone was seen a handful of times. The V gene is TRBV3-1 (or the pseudogene TRBV3-2), the J gene TRBJ2-1, with TRBD1 identical over 9 bases. Germline CDR1 is LGHDT and CDR2 is YNNKEL (reference sequence). The CDR3 has 16 amino acids. V was clipped by 4 bases and J by 6 bases; unmatched bases: 10. The CDR3 sequence is CASSRNTGGLGNEQFF. The DNA of the CDR3 is TGTGCCAGCAGCCGGAATACAGGGGGCCTTGGCAATGAGCAGTTCTTC.